One and the same sample provided the 7 T cell receptor beta chains below, sequenced in a study of blood T cells in healthy people across ages. A second roughly 6 to 11 cycle PCR used barcoded and J-beta primers. TCRdb reanalysed the 5' RACE reads using MiXCR and keeps one entry per CDR3 protein. This sample has about 780,000 distinct CDR3 sequences, with about half found just once. Specimen: blood. The receptors come from a man at least 80 years old in good health.

This clonotype was detected a few times. The chain couples TRBV15 to TRBJ1-4; D is undetermined. The CDR3 sequence is 15 residues long. With 3 bases removed from V and 3 bases from J, the gap between germline ends came to 11 bases. The germline gives CDR1 LNHNV, CDR2 YYDKDF (reference sequence). Here the CDR3 reads CATSRIRGANEKLFF. In DNA, the CDR3 is TGTGCCACCAGCAGGATACGCGGAGCTAATGAAAAACTGTTTTTT.

This clonotype showed up many times. This sequence joins TRBV15 and TRBJ2-5; 12 bases are shared with TRBD2. Per the germline V gene, CDR1 is LNHNV and CDR2 is YYDKDF (reference sequence). With 1 base clipped from V and 2 bases from J, the junction kept 2 bases outside the gene matches. The CDR3 sequence is 16 residues long. CDR3 loop: CATSRAGLAGQETQYF. The CDR3 DNA reads TGTGCCACCAGCAGAGCAGGACTAGCGGGGCAAGAGACCCAGTACTTC.

This rearrangement joins TRBV6-2 or TRBV6-3 to TRBJ2-7; the D gene is possibly TRBD1 (5 bases). The V gene's germline CDR1 is MNHEY and CDR2 SVGEGT. V lost 7 bases to trimming and J lost 3 bases, with 19 bases between them. This CDR3 spans 15 amino acids. CDR3: CASTKGGQDNYEQYF. The DNA of the CDR3 is TGTGCCAGCACCAAAGGTGGCCAGGACAACTACGAGCAGTACTTC.

The chain has TRBV20-1 and TRBJ2-4; 10 bases line up with TRBD2. From germline, CDR1 is DFQATT and CDR2 SNEGSKA (reference sequence). The trim removed 3 bases at V and 13 bases at J, leaving 15 bases unmatched. The CDR3 contains 15 residues. The CDR3 region has the DNA TGCAGTGCTAGGGTCCTAGCGGGAGAGCAGAATGAGCAGTACTTC. It codes for CSARVLAGEQNEQYF.

This clonotype has a handful of counts. The rearrangement uses TRBV7-3 and TRBJ1-6; D uncertain. Trimming took 5 bases from V and 7 from J, leaving 9 bases between them. The CDR3 runs 13 residues. CDR1 and CDR2 (germline): SGHTA, FQGTGA. Here the CDR3 reads CASSLGRNSPLHF. In nucleotides, the CDR3 is TGTGCCAGCAGCCTCGGCCGAAATTCACCCCTCCACTTT. The full variable domain, with the rest looked up from reference TRBV7-3 and TRBJ1-6, is GAGVSQTPSNKVTEKGKYVELRCDPISGHTALYWYRQSLGQGPEFLIYFQGTGAADDSGLPNDRFFAVRPEGSVSTLKIQRTERGDSAVYLCASSLGRNSPLHFGNGTRLTVT.

This rearrangement joins TRBV12-5 to TRBJ1-4; D possibly corresponds to TRBD1 (5 bases). The CDR3 covers 15 residues. The germline gives CDR1 LGHNT, CDR2 FRNRAP. The V and J ends lost 0 bases and 5 bases respectively, with 10 bases between them. The CDR3 DNA is TGTGCTAGTGGTTTGGTCGGGACCGTAAATGAAAAACTGTTTTTT. This codes for CASGLVGTVNEKLFF.

Ten or more counts support this clonotype. The V call is TRBV7-9, the J call TRBJ2-7; either TRBD1 or TRBD2 may fit D (5 bases each). The V gene's germline CDR1 is SEHNR and CDR2 FQNEAQ (reference sequence). Trimming stripped 5 bases from V and 6 bases from J, with 11 bases between. This CDR3 region has 12 residues. The CDR3 nucleotides read TGTGCCAGCAGCCCCGGGACCACCGAGCAGTACTTC. Protein sequence: CASSPGTTEQYF.